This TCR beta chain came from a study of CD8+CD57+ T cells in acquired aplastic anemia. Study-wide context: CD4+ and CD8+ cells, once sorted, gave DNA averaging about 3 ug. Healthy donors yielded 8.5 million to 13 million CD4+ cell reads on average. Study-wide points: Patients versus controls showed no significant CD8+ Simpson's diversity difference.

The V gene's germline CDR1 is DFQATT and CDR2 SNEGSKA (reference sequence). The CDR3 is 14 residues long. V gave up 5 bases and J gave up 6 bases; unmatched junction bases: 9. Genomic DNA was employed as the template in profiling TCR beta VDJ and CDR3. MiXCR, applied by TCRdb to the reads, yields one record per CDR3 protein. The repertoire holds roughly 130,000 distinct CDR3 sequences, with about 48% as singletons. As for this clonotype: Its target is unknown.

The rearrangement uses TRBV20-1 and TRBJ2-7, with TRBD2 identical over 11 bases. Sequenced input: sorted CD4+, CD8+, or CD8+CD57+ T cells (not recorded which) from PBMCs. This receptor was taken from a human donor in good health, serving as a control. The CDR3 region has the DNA TGCAGTGCTCGCTCCGGGACTAGCGGAGGCGAGCAGTACTTC. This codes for CSARSGTSGGEQYF.